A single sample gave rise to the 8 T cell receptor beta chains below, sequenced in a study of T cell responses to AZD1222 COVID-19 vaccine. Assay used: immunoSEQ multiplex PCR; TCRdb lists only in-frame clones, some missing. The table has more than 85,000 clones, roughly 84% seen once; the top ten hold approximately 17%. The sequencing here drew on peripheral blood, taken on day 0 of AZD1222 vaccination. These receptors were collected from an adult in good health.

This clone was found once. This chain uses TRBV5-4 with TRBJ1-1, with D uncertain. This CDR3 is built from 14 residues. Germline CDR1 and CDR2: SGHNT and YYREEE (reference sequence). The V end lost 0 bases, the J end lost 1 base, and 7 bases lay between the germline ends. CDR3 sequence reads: CASSLDTPNTEAFF. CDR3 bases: TGTGCCAGCAGCTTGGACACCCCGAACACTGAAGCTTTCTTT.

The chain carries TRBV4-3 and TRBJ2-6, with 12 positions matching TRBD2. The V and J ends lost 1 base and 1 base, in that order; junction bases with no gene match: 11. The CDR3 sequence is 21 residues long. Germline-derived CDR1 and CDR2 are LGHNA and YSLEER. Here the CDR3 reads CASSQAPLAGGPGSGANVLTF. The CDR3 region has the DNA TGCGCCAGCAGCCAAGCACCCCTAGCGGGGGGGCCAGGGTCTGGGGCCAACGTCCTGACTTTC.

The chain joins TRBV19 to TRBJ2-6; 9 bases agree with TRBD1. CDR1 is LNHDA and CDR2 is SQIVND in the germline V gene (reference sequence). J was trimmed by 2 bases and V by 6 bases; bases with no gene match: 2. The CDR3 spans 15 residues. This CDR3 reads CASRDRGAGANVLTF. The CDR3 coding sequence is TGTGCCAGTAGGGACAGGGGTGCTGGGGCCAACGTCCTGACTTTC.

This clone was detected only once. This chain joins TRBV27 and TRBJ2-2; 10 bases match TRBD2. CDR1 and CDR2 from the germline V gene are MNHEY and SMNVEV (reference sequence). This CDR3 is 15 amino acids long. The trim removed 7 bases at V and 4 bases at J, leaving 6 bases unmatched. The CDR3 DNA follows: TGTGCCAGCACCAGAGCGGGAGGGGGCACCGGGGAGCTGTTTTTT. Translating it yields CASTRAGGGTGELFF.

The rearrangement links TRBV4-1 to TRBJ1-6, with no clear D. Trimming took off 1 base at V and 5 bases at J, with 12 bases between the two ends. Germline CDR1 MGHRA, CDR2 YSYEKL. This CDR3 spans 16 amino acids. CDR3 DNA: TGCGCCAGCAGCCAAGTACGGGCGGCAAATAATTCACCCCTCCACTTT. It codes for CASSQVRAANNSPLHF.

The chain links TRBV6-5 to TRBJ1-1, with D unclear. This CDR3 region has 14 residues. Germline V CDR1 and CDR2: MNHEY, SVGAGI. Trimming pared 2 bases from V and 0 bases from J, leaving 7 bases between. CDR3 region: CASSYGGLNTEAFF. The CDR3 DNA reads TGTGCCAGCAGTTACGGTGGGCTGAACACTGAAGCTTTCTTT.

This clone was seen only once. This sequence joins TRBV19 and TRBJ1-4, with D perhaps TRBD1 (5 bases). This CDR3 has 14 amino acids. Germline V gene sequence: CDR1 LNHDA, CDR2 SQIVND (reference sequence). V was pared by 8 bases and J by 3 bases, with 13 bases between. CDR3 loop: CASATGGANEKLFF. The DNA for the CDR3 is TGTGCCAGTGCTACAGGAGGAGCTAATGAAAAACTGTTTTTT. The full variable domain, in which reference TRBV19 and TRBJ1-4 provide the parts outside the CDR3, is DGGITQSPKYLFRKEGQNVTLSCEQNLNHDAMYWYRQDPGQGLRLIYYSQIVNDFQKGDIAEGYSVSREKKESFPLTVTSAQKNPTAFYLCASATGGANEKLFFGSGTQLSVL.

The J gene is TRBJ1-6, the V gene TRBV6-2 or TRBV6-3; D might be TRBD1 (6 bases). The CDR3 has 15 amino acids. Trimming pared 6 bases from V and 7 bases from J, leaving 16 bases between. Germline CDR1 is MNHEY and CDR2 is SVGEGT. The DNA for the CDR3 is TGTGCCAGCAGCCGCCGAGAGGGGGTAAATTCACCCCTCCACTTT. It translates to CASSRREGVNSPLHF.